This T cell receptor beta chain appears in the sequencing data of a study of T cells expressing NK-cell markers. Turning to the study itself: The TCR beta repertoires were obtained from sorted CD3+CD56+NKG2C+, CD3+CD56+NKG2C- and CD3+CD56-NKG2C+ T cells.

This clonotype is called medium-sized based on its frequency. Its target is not known. Study-wide findings and caveats: Similarly, these clonotypes led the CD3+CD56-NKG2C+ fraction as well in a handful of donors. In about 6 donors, dominant NKG2C+ clonotypes were roughly 1.0-7.5% of CD8+ T cells.

CDR1 SQVTM and CDR2 ANQGSEA come from the germline V gene. The CDR3 has 15 amino acids. For TCR beta, cDNA was produced by 5'RACE template switching with UMIs. TCRdb derives one entry per CDR3 protein from the 5' RACE reads, leaving out DNA. The sample data list about 660 distinct CDR3 sequences. The source of this sequence is a woman in her forties or fifties in good health. The rearrangement uses TRBV29-1 and TRBJ2-3. What was sequenced was blood T cells: a sorted CD56 or NKG2C T cell subset, CD4+ or CD8+ T cells, or bulk PBMC T cells (not recorded which). The chain's CDR3 is CSVEESIAVADTQYF.